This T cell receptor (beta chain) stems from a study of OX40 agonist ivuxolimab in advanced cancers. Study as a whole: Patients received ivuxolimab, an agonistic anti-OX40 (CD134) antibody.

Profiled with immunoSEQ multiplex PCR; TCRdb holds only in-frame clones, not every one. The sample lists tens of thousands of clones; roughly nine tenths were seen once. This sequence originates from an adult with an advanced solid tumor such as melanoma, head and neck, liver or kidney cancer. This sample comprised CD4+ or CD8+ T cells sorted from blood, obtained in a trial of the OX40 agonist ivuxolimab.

CDR3 protein: CAISEPTGVEQYF. The CDR3 region has the DNA TGTGCCATCAGTGAACCGACAGGGGTCGAGCAGTACTTC. V usage is TRBV10-3 and J usage is TRBJ2-7; TRBD1 matches at 8 bases. From germline, CDR1 is ENHRY and CDR2 SYGVKD. The CDR3 sequence is 13 residues long. V lost 3 bases and J lost 6; bases outside the gene matches: 4.